The next 17 T cell receptor beta chains were all read from a single sample in a study of beta chain features in type 1 diabetes. Study results and caveats: Researchers report that Type 1 diabetes patients had moderately but significantly shorter TCRB CDR3s across all four CD4+ subsets.

Sequencing targeted expressed TCRB transcripts, as all isolated RNA had been reverse transcribed. Data came from immunoSEQ multiplex PCR; TCRdb stores just in-frame clones and leaves some out. The data hold 93,000 or so clones, with 25% to 35% observed a single time. Which antigens these TCRs recognize remains unknown. The specimen was central memory CD4+ T cells from blood. Every receptor here comes from a woman aged 18-29 years with type 1 diabetes.

The chain links TRBV7-2 to TRBJ2-5; no definite D call. Trimming took 1 base from V and 5 from J, leaving 5 bases between them. From germline, CDR1 is SGHTA and CDR2 FQGNSA. This CDR3 has 12 amino acids. CDR3 sequence reads: CASSLVLETQYF. Here the CDR3 DNA reads TGTGCCAGCAGCTTAGTTCTGGAGACCCAGTACTTC.

This clone was counted between two and nine times. CDR3 DNA sequence: TGCGCCAGCAGCCTGACCGGGACTAGCGGGACAAGACGGGAGGTC. It specifies CASSLTGTSGTRREV. This chain links TRBV5-1 with TRBJ2-7, with 13 bases identical to TRBD2. From germline, CDR1 is SGHRS and CDR2 YFSETQ. This CDR3 comprises 15 residues.

The V call is TRBV6-1, the J call TRBJ2-2; D possibly corresponds to TRBD1 (6 bases). This CDR3 is 14 amino acids long. The germline CDR1 and CDR2 sequences are MNHNS and SASEGT. Trimming removed 2 bases at V and 4 bases at J, with 8 bases between. The chain's CDR3 is CASSELGGTGELFF. The CDR3 region has the DNA TGTGCCAGCAGTGAATTAGGGGGCACCGGGGAGCTGTTTTTT.

The rearrangement uses TRBV20-1 and TRBJ2-7; no clear D gene. The CDR3 runs to 10 residues. The V end was cut by 3 bases, the J end by 5 bases, with 5 bases between. Germline V gene sequence: CDR1 DFQATT, CDR2 SNEGSKA (reference sequence). The CDR3 spells CSASPHEQYF. The CDR3 DNA sequence: TGCAGTGCTAGCCCTCACGAGCAGTACTTC.

Only a few counts were recorded for this clone. The chain uses TRBV19 and TRBJ2-2; D is perhaps TRBD2 (6 bases). Germline V gene lookup returns CDR1 LNHDA and CDR2 SQIVND (reference sequence). V lost 4 bases to trimming and J lost 6 bases, with 18 bases between them. The CDR3 extends over 16 amino acids. This CDR3 reads CASSKTRLDGAGELFF. CDR3 nucleotide sequence: TGTGCCAGTAGTAAAACCCGACTAGATGGCGCCGGGGAGCTGTTTTTT.

The chain recombines TRBV7-9 with TRBJ2-7; possibly TRBD2 for D (7 bases). The V end lost 5 bases, the J end lost 0 bases, and 17 bases lay between the germline ends. This CDR3 has 16 residues. Germline loops: CDR1 SEHNR, CDR2 FQNEAQ (reference sequence). CDR3 region: CASSHTGRGSSYEQYF. The DNA for the CDR3 is TGTGCCAGCAGCCACACGGGGAGGGGGTCCTCCTACGAGCAGTACTTC.

The chain has TRBV5-1 and TRBJ1-5; TRBD1 matches 7 bases. Trimming removed 4 bases from V and 7 bases from J; junction bases left unmatched: 11. This CDR3 contains 15 residues. The germline V gene encodes CDR1 SGHRS and CDR2 YFSETQ. The CDR3 region is CASSRDGTAEQPQHF. The CDR3 bases are TGCGCCAGCAGCCGAGACGGGACAGCAGAACAGCCCCAGCATTTT.

In this sample, this clone turned up a few times. The chain combines TRBV9 with TRBJ2-1; TRBD1 might be the D (5 bases). With 0 bases removed from V and 2 bases from J, the gap between germline ends came to 6 bases. The CDR3 is 14 amino acids. The germline CDR1 and CDR2 sequences are SGDLS and YYNGEE. The CDR3 protein is CASSVDRTYNEQFF. CDR3 sequence (DNA): TGTGCCAGCAGCGTAGACAGGACCTACAATGAGCAGTTCTTC.

This chain joins TRBV5-1 and TRBJ2-7, with 9 bases lining up with TRBD2. The CDR3 has 16 amino acids. Germline CDR1 reads SGHRS; CDR2 reads YFSETQ. With V trimmed by 3 bases and J by 0 bases, 7 bases remained unmatched. In DNA, the CDR3 is TGCGCCAGCAGCTACCCCCTTAGCGGGAGCTCCTACGAGCAGTACTTC. It translates to CASSYPLSGSSYEQYF.

This chain connects TRBV12-5 to TRBJ1-1, with D unclear. V lost 7 bases, J lost 8 bases, and 17 bases lay in between. The CDR3 loop spans 13 amino acids. CDR1 LGHNT and CDR2 FRNRAP come from the germline V gene. The CDR3 region is CASVYSVSKEAFF. In DNA, the CDR3 is TGTGCTAGTGTCTATAGCGTCTCCAAGGAAGCTTTCTTT.

The table lists this clone with a few counts. The chain is built from TRBV7-2 and TRBJ2-5; no clear D. Between the trimmed V and J ends, which lost 5 bases and 4 bases, there was a span of 11 bases. The CDR3 is made up of 13 amino acids. CDR1 is SGHTA and CDR2 is FQGNSA in the germline V gene. CDR3 protein: CASSHLRSETQYF. The CDR3 DNA is TGTGCCAGCAGCCACCTGAGGTCAGAGACCCAGTACTTC.

The rearrangement links TRBV29-1 to TRBJ2-1, with D perhaps TRBD2 (6 bases). CDR3 length: 16 residues. From germline, CDR1 is SQVTM and CDR2 ANQGSEA. The V gene lost 4 bases and the J gene lost 0 bases, with 16 bases spanning the gap. CDR3 region: CSVGYGGTSSYNEQFF. As DNA, the CDR3 is TGCAGCGTTGGCTATGGGGGGACCAGCTCCTACAATGAGCAGTTCTTC.

The gene calls are TRBV28 and TRBJ2-7, with 14 bases fitting TRBD2. The CDR3 length is 16 residues. Germline V gene sequence: CDR1 MDHEN, CDR2 SYDVKM. V trimming: 6 bases; J trimming: 4 bases; junction bases outside the gene matches: 8. The CDR3 loop is CASSLGGTSGSYEQYV. CDR3 bases: TGTGCCAGCAGCCTGGGCGGGACTAGCGGGAGTTACGAGCAGTACGTC.

This chain links TRBV5-1 with TRBJ2-1; 7 positions agree with TRBD2. Germline lookup yields CDR1 SGHRS and CDR2 YFSETQ. The CDR3 extends over 16 amino acids. The V and J ends lost 0 bases and 5 bases, in that order; junction bases with no gene match: 8. The CDR3, as DNA: TGCGCCAGCAGCTTGGTGGGCGGGAGTACCCACAATGAGCAGTTCTTC. Translating gives CASSLVGGSTHNEQFF.

There are a few counts of this clone. The rearrangement links TRBV18 to TRBJ1-1; D is possibly TRBD1 (6 bases). The length of the CDR3 is 18 residues. Germline values: CDR1 KGHSH, CDR2 LQKENI. The ends were cut back, 4 bases at V and 6 bases at J, with 27 bases in the middle. CDR3 region: CASSRTSGQIGTGSEAFF. Written as DNA, the CDR3 is TGTGCCAGCTCACGGACAAGTGGACAGATTGGCACTGGATCTGAAGCTTTCTTT.

V is TRBV11-2 and J is TRBJ2-1; D ambiguous. Trimming took off 6 bases at V and 5 bases at J, with 11 bases between the two ends. CDR3 length equals 13 residues. Germline loops: CDR1 SGHAT, CDR2 FQNNGV. The CDR3 DNA sequence: TGTGCCAGCAGGACTGTCCCTAACAATGAGCAGTTCTTC. Its translation: CASRTVPNNEQFF. Full variable domain (rest looked up from reference TRBV11-2 and TRBJ2-1): EAGVAQSPRYKIIEKRQSVAFWCNPISGHATLYWYQQILGQGPKLLIQFQNNGVVDDSQLPKDRFSAERLKGVDSTLKIQPAKLEDSAVYLCASRTVPNNEQFFGPGTRLTVL.

This clone was seen only a few times. The J gene is TRBJ1-1, the V gene TRBV6-1, with D possibly TRBD1 on 5 matching bases. Trimming took 8 bases from V and 7 from J, leaving 14 bases between them. In germline, CDR1 is MNHNS, CDR2 SASEGT. This CDR3 has 12 amino acids. The CDR3 bases are TGTGCCAGCGTCCGGGGGAGGTTTGAAGCTTTCTTT. Protein product: CASVRGRFEAFF.